The present TCR beta chain was sequenced within a study of T cells after yellow fever vaccination. Generation of TCR cDNA used 5'RACE template switching (which added a universal primer site and UMIs). TCRdb re-called the 5' RACE reads with MiXCR, one entry per CDR3 protein. In the table there are roughly 50,000 distinct CDR3 sequences, roughly 7.3% of which are singletons. This CDR3 is built from 15 residues. Germline CDR1 reads SEHNR; CDR2 reads FQNEAQ (reference sequence). V was pared by 5 bases and J by 4 bases, with 17 bases between. The chain has TRBV7-9 and TRBJ1-2; no clear D gene. Source: CD8+ T cells sorted from PBMCs, taken less than 18 days after the first yellow fever vaccination. The TCR was taken from a man between 18 and 35 years old who received the YFV17D yellow fever vaccine. CDR3 loop: CASSRDLTIAYGYTF. In DNA form, the CDR3 reads TGTGCCAGCAGCCGCGACCTGACTATCGCCTATGGCTACACCTTC.